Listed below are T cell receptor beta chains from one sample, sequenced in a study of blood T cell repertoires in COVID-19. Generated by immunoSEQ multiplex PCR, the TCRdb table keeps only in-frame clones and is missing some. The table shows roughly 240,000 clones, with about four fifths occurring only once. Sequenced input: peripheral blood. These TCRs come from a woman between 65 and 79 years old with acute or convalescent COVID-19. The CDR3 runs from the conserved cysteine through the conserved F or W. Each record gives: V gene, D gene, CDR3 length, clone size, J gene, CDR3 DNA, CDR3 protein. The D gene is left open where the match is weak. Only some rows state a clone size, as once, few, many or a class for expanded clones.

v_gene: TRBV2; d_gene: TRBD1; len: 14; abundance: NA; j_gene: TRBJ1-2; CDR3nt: TGTGCCAGCATGGGGGGACAGGGCACTGATGGCTACACCTTC; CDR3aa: CASMGGQGTDGYTF
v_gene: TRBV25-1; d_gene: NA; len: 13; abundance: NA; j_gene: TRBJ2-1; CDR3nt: TGTGCCAGCACCACAGGGACCTACAATGAGCAGTTCTTC; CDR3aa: CASTTGTYNEQFF
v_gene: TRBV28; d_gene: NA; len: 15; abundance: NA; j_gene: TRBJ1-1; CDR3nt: TGTGCCAGCAGTTTCCGAGGGAAGGGTAACACTGAAGCTTTCTTT; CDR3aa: CASSFRGKGNTEAFF
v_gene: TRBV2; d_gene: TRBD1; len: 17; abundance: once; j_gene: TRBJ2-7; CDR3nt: TGTGCCAGCAGTTTAATAGGGGGCGCAGCCGTCTCCTACGAGCAGTACTTC; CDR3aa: CASSLIGGAAVSYEQYF
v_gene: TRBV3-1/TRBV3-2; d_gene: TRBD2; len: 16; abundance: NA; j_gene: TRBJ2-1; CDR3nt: TGTGCCAGCAGCCTCTCGGCGGGGGGGCCGGTTGGTGAGCAGTTCTTC; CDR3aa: CASSLSAGGPVGEQFF
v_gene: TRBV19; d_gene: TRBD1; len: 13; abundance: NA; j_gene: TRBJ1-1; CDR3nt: TGTGCCAGTAAGACAGGGACGAACACTGAAGCTTTCTTT; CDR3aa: CASKTGTNTEAFF
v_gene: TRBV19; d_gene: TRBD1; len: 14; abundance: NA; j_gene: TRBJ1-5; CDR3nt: TGTGCCAGTAGAAAGGACAGGGGCGGTCAGCCCCAGCATTTT; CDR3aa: CASRKDRGGQPQHF
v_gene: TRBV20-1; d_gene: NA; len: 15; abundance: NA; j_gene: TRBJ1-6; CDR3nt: TGCAGTGCTAGTTCCTCTGCGGCTTCCGCCTCACCCCTCCACTTT; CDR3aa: CSASSSAASASPLHF
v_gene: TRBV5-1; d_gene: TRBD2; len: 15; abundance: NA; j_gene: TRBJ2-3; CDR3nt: TGCGCCAGCAGCTTGGACGCGCGGGGGGTGAATACGCAGTATTTT; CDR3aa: CASSLDARGVNTQYF
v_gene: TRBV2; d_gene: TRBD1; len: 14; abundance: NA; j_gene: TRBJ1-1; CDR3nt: TGTGCCAGGCTGACAGGGGGCGGAGGGACTGAAGCTTTCTTT; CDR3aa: CARLTGGGGTEAFF
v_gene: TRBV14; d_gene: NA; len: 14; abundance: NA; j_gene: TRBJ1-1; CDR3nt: TGTGCCAGCAGCCGATTGACAGGGAACACTGAAGCTTTCTTT; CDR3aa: CASSRLTGNTEAFF
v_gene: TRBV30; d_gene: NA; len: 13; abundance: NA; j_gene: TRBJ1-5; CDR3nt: TGTGCCTGGAGTGTCCGGGGGAATCAGCCCCAGCATTTT; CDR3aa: CAWSVRGNQPQHF
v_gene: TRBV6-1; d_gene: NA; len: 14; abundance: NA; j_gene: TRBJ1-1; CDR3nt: TGTGCCAGCAGTGAAGTCGCAGGGAAATCTGAAGCTTTCTTT; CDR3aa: CASSEVAGKSEAFF
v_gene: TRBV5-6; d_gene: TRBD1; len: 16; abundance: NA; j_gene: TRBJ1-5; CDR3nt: TGTGCCAGCAGCTTGCGGACAGGGGCCTACAATCAGCCCCAGCATTTT; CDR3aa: CASSLRTGAYNQPQHF
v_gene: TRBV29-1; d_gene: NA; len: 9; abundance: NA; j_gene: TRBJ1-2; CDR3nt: TGCAGCGTTGATCGAGGGAACACCTTC; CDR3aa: CSVDRGNTF
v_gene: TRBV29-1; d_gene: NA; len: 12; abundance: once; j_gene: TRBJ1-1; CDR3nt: TGCAGCGTCGACAACACCAACACTGAAGCTTTCTTT; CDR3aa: CSVDNTNTEAFF
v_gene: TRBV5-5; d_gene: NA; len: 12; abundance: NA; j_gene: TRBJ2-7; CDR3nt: TGTGCCAGCAGCGTCGACAGCTACGAGCAGTACTTC; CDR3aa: CASSVDSYEQYF
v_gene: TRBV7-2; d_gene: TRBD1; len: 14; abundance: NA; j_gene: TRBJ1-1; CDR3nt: TGTGCCAGCAGCCTGGGACAGGGGCACACTGAAGCTTTCTTT; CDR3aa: CASSLGQGHTEAFF
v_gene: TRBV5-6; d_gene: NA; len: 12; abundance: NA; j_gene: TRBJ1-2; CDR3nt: TGTGCCAGCATGGGACTCAACTATGGCTACACCTTC; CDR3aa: CASMGLNYGYTF
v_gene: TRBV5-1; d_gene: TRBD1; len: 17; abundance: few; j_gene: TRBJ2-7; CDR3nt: TGCGCCAGCAGCTTGGTTCCCCAGACAGGGATAAGTTACGAGCAGTACTTC; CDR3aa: CASSLVPQTGISYEQYF
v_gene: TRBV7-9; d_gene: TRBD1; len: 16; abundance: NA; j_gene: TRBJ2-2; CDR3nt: TGTGCCAGCAGCTCACAAGACAGGGGATTGACCGGGGAGCTGTTTTTT; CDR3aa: CASSSQDRGLTGELFF